This TCR beta chain was documented in a study of T cell repertoires in cytomegalovirus infection. TCRdb reprocessed the reads with MiXCR, giving one entry per CDR3 protein. This sample has almost 90,000 distinct CDR3 sequences, with about 29% found just once. This clonotype was recorded many times. What it binds is unknown. General study findings and limits: Clonotypes of TCR beta that were HLA-C-restricted and CMV-specific dominated the ex vivo response.

The CDR3 length is 14 residues. Germline-derived CDR1 and CDR2 are SGHTA and FQGNSA. Trimming removed 5 bases from V and 1 base from J, with 11 bases in between. V and J are TRBV7-2 and TRBJ2-5; possible D gene TRBD1, 6 bases. The source material was CD8+ T cells from cultured PBMCs, sampled from culture after CMV antigen stimulation. The clonotype comes from a human donor in good health (CMV status not recorded). Some clones in this sample may be carry-over from other donors' samples. CDR3 bases: TGTGCCAGCAGCCTACTGACAGGCCAAGAGACCCAGTACTTC. Translating it yields CASSLLTGQETQYF.